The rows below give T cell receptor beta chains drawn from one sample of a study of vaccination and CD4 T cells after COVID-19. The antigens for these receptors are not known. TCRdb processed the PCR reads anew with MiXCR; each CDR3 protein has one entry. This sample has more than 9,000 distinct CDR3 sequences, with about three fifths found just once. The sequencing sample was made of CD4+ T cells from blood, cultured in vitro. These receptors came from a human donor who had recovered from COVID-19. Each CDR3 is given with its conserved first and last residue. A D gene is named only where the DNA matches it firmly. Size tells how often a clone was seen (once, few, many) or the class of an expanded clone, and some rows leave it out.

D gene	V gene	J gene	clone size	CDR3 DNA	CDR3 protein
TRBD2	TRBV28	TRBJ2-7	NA	TGTGCCAGCAGATCGGGACTAGCCCAGGGCGAGCAGTACTTC	CASRSGLAQGEQYF
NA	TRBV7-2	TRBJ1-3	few	TGTGCCAGCAGCTTAGGGTCAGCGGGAAACACCATATATTTT	CASSLGSAGNTIYF
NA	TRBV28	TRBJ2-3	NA	TGTGCCAGCAGTTTGAGGGCAGGGGCAGATACGCAGTATTTT	CASSLRAGADTQYF
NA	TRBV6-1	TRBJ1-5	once	TGTGCCAGCAGAAAGGTTATAGGTCAGCCCCAGCATTTT	CASRKVIGQPQHF
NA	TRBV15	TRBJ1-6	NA	TGTGCCACCAGCAGAGATCAGTATCTATCCGTGGACTCCTATAATTCACCCCTCCACTTT	CATSRDQYLSVDSYNSPLHF
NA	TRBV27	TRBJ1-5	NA	TGTGCCAGCAGTTTATCGGGCGACAGCAATCAGCCCCAGCATTTT	CASSLSGDSNQPQHF
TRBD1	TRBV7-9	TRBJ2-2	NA	TGTGCCAGCCTCCTTACCCAGGGGGCCGGGGAGCTGTTTTTT	CASLLTQGAGELFF
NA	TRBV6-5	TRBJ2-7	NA	TGTGCCAGCAGTTTAGCAGGGGGGTCCTACGAGCAGTACTTC	CASSLAGGSYEQYF
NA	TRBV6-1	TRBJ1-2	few	TGTGCCAGCAGTAGAGGGCAGGCCAATGGGGTTGGCTACACCTTC	CASSRGQANGVGYTF
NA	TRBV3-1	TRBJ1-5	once	TGTGCCAGCAGCCAAGATTTACGAAATCAGCCCCAGCATTTT	CASSQDLRNQPQHF
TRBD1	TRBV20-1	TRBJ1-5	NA	TGCGGTGCTCCGACAGGGGTAGGCAATCAGCCCCAGCATTTT	CGAPTGVGNQPQHF
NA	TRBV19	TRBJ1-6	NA	TGTGCCAGTACGATCGGGCAGGGGATCAATTCACCCCTCCACTTT	CASTIGQGINSPLHF
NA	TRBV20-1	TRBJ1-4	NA	TGCAGTGCTAGACCGACAGTTACTAATGAAAAACTGTTTTTT	CSARPTVTNEKLFF
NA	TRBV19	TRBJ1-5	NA	TGTGCCAGTAAATTGGCAGGGGCCCGTCAGCCCCAGCATTTT	CASKLAGARQPQHF
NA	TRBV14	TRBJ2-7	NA	TGTGCCAGCAGCCGCGGAGGACGGGAGCAGTACTTC	CASSRGGREQYF
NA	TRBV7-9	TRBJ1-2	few	TGTGCCAGCAGTTATCGGGGGGCCGCTAACTATGGCTACACCTTC	CASSYRGAANYGYTF
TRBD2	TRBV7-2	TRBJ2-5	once	TGTGCCAGCAGCTTAGAAGCGGGAGGCAAGACCCAGTACTTC	CASSLEAGGKTQYF
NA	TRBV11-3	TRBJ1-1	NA	TGTGCCAGCACCCTCTTGGTTGGTGTGGCCACTGAAGCTTTCTTT	CASTLLVGVATEAFF
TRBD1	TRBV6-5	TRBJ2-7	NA	TGTGCCAGCAGTTATGGGCCCTCAGGACAGGGACCGGACAGGTACTTC	CASSYGPSGQGPDRYF
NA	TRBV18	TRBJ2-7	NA	TGTGCCAGCTCACCGGACACCTCCTACGAGCAGTACTTC	CASSPDTSYEQYF
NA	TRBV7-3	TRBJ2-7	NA	TGTGCCAGCAGCCCCGGAACAGGGAAATTCTCCTACGAGCAGTACTTC	CASSPGTGKFSYEQYF
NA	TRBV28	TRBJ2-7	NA	TGTGCCAGCAGTGCTCTGGTGGGGCCGTACCCATACGAGCAGTACTTC	CASSALVGPYPYEQYF
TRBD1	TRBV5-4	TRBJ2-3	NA	TGTGCCAGCAGCCGACCGGGACAGCCCACAGATACGCAGTATTTT	CASSRPGQPTDTQYF
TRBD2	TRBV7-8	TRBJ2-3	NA	TGTGCCAGCAGCTTACAAGCGGGGGGTAACACAGATACGCAGTATTTT	CASSLQAGGNTDTQYF
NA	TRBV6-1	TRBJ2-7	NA	TGTGCCAGCAGTCGACAGGGAGGGTCCTACGAGCAGTACTTC	CASSRQGGSYEQYF
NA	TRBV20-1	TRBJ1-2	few	TGCAGTGCTAGAGAGAGGGTGTCGAGGGGCCGACCTTATAACTATGGCTACACCTTC	CSARERVSRGRPYNYGYTF
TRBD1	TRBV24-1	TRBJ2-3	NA	TGTGCCACCAGTGATTTTAGAGGGACAGGGGTGGCAGATACGCAGTATTTT	CATSDFRGTGVADTQYF
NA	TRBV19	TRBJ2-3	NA	TGTGCCAGTAGTATTGGTGAGGCGTCCCCAGATACGCAGTATTTT	CASSIGEASPDTQYF
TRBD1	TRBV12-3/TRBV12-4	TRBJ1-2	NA	TGTGCCAGCAGTTTGGCAGGACAGGAATACTATGGCTACACCTTC	CASSLAGQEYYGYTF
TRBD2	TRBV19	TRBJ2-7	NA	TGTGCCAGTAGGAGACTAGCGGGGGACTACGAGCAGTACTTC	CASRRLAGDYEQYF
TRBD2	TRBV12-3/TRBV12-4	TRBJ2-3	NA	TGTGCCAGCAGTTCACGAGCGGGGAGGTGGGGTGGCACAGATACGCAGTATTTT	CASSSRAGRWGGTDTQYF
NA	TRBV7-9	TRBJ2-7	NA	TGTGCCAGCAGCTCTCGGACTTCCTCCTACGAGCAGTACTTC	CASSSRTSSYEQYF
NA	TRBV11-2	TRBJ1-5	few	TGTGCCAGCAGCTTAGAGGAGGGACAGCCCCAGCATTTT	CASSLEEGQPQHF
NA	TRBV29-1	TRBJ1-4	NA	TGCAGCGCCGCCAGGGACTCTAATGAAAAACTGTTTTTT	CSAARDSNEKLFF
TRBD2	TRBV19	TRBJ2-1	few	TGTGCCAGTAGTATACCGGGAACTAGCGGTCTGGGGTTCTTC	CASSIPGTSGLGFF
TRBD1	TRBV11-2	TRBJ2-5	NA	TGTGCCAGCAGCCTCCGGACAGGGGTGATGGAGACCCAGTACTTC	CASSLRTGVMETQYF
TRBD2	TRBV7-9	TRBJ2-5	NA	TGTGCCAGCAGCTTAGAGGGCGGGGGGACAGAGACCCAGTACTTC	CASSLEGGGTETQYF
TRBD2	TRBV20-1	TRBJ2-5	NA	TGCAGTGCTTACGGGGGGGCATTAGGAGAGACCCAGTACTTC	CSAYGGALGETQYF
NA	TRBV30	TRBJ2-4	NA	TGTGCCTGGACACCGGGCTCAGACATTCAGTACTTC	CAWTPGSDIQYF
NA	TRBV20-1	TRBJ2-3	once	TGCAGTGCTAGAGACCTGCAGGGCGCCCCAGATACGCAGTATTTT	CSARDLQGAPDTQYF
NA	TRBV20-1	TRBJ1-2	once	TGCAGTGCTAGAGAGGGAGTTAACTATGGCTACACCTTC	CSAREGVNYGYTF
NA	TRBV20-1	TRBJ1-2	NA	TGCAGTGCTAAAATTGACTATGGCTACACCTTC	CSAKIDYGYTF
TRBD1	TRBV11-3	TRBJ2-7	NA	TGTGCCAGCAGCAGACGCATGGGGGACAGCCTTGGCGAGCAGTACTTC	CASSRRMGDSLGEQYF
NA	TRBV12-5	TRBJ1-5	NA	TGTGCTAGCTCGGTAGGCAATCAGCCCCAGCATTTT	CASSVGNQPQHF
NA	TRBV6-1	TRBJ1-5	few	TGTGCCAGCAGTGAGGGGCGCGAACCCAATCAGCCCCAGCATTTT	CASSEGREPNQPQHF
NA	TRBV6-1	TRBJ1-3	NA	TGTGCCAGCAGTGAACTTCAGGGTAACTCTGGAAACACCATATATTTT	CASSELQGNSGNTIYF
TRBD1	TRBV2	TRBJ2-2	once	TGTGCCAGCAGCGACAGGGGTCCGGACACCGGGGAGCTGTTTTTT	CASSDRGPDTGELFF
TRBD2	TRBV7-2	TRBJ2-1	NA	TGTGCCAGCAGCTTCCGGACTAGCGGGAGTGATGAGCAGTTCTTC	CASSFRTSGSDEQFF
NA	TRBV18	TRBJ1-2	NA	TGTGCCAGCTCACCTGCGGGGGGTGGCTACACCTTC	CASSPAGGGYTF
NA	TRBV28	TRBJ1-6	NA	TGTGCCAGCAGTTTAGCTTACTCACCCCTCCACTTT	CASSLAYSPLHF
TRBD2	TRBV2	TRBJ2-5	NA	TGTGCCAGCAGTCTAACTAGCGGGACGGGGGAGACCCAGTACTTC	CASSLTSGTGETQYF
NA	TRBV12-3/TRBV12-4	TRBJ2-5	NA	TGTGCCAGCAGTTTAGGGGGGGCGGGCCAAGAGACCCAGTACTTC	CASSLGGAGQETQYF
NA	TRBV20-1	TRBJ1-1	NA	TGCAGTGCCCCGGTACCTGGGGGAGGCCTGAACACTGAAGCTTTCTTT	CSAPVPGGGLNTEAFF
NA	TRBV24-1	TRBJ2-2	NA	TGTGCCGTAAACCTCGAGAACACCGGGGAGCTGTTTTTT	CAVNLENTGELFF